This TCR beta chain derives from a study of shared clonotypes between healthy human individuals. Background on the study: Per-donor plates numbered three CD4 naive, three CD4 memory, two CD8 naive and one CD8 memory.

Adults of Caucasian background living in Nashville, Tennessee made up all donors. Germline V gene lookup returns CDR1 SGHRS and CDR2 YFSETQ. The CDR3 is 14 residues long. The J segment lost 7 bases and the V segment lost 2 bases, leaving 4 bases of the junction unmatched. Data came from immunoSEQ multiplex PCR; TCRdb stores just in-frame clones and leaves some out. This sample has some 2,000,000 clones, with approximately 95% found just once. This TCR was sampled from a man between 18 and 35 years old in good health. The rearrangement uses TRBV5-1 and TRBJ2-1; 9 bases are a match to TRBD2. Sequences were obtained from naive CD4+ T cells sorted from blood. Subset noted: CD45RA+ positively selected. CDR3 nucleotides: TGCGCCAGCAGCTTCGCGCGGGAGGGGAATGAGCAGTTCTTC. It yields the protein CASSFAREGNEQFF.